This T cell receptor (beta chain) came from a study of cytomegalovirus exposure and HLA in healthy donors. Study-level findings and limits: TCR beta V- and J-gene trimming was later associated with a missense DCLRE1C variant. Within an earlier analysis, most TCR beta V segments proved productive either about 87% or about 30% of the time.

V was shortened by 0 bases and J by 5 bases, with 16 bases between the two germline ends. This CDR3 has 16 amino acids. Germline CDR1 reads MGHRA; CDR2 reads YSYEKL. The PCR made use of 60 Vbeta and 13 Jbeta primers. The assay was immunoSEQ multiplex PCR, and TCRdb's table has in-frame clones only and misses some. Of roughly 120,000 clones in the sample, 6.5% to 9.5% are singletons; the top ten hold 6%. This clone came up a few times. What it binds is not known. The specimen was PBMCs. The TCR was taken from a woman between 35 and 50 years old in good health and CMV-seropositive. V gene TRBV4-1 combines with J gene TRBJ1-2; no clear D gene. The CDR3 coding sequence is TGCGCCAGCAGCCAAGATCTTTCGGGAGGCTGGTATGGCTACACCTTC. Protein sequence: CASSQDLSGGWYGYTF.